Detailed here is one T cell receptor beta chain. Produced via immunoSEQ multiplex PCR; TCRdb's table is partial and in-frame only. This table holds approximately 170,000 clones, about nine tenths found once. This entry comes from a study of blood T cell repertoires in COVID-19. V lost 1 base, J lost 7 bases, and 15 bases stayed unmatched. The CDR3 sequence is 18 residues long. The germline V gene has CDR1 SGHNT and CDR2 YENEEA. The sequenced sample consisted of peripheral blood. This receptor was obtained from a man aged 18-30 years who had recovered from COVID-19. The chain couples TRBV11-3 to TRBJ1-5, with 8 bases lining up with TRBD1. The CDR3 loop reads CASSLGRGRQGSGQPQHF. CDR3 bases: TGTGCCAGCAGCTTAGGGAGGGGAAGACAGGGGTCGGGCCAGCCCCAGCATTTT.